The 24 T cell receptor beta chains listed next were all sequenced from one sample in a study of shared clonotypes between healthy human individuals. Measured with immunoSEQ multiplex PCR; TCRdb has only the in-frame clones, and not every one. The table has 490,000 or so clones, roughly four fifths seen once. The sample was PBMCs. The receptors derive from a woman aged 40 to 50 in good health. Some clones in this sample may be carry-over from other donors' samples.

The chain carries TRBV6-6 and TRBJ2-2; 10 nucleotides agree with TRBD2. Germline-derived CDR1 and CDR2 are MNHNY and SVGAGI (reference sequence). The CDR3 loop spans 16 amino acids. With 4 bases clipped from V and 0 bases from J, the junction kept 2 bases outside the gene matches. The CDR3 nucleotides are TGTGCCAGCAGTTCCCTAGCGGGAGCGAACACCGGGGAGCTGTTTTTT. Its translation: CASSSLAGANTGELFF.

V and J are TRBV30 and TRBJ1-1; tentatively, D is TRBD1 (6 bases). Germline values: CDR1 GTSNPN, CDR2 SVGIG (reference sequence). The V end was cut by 3 bases, the J end by 0 bases, with 17 bases between. The CDR3 is made up of 16 amino acids. The CDR3 DNA reads TGTGCCTGGAGGGACGGACAGCCCACCATGAACACTGAAGCTTTCTTT. This translates into CAWRDGQPTMNTEAFF.

This sequence joins TRBV6-1 and TRBJ2-7; D is possibly TRBD1 or TRBD2 (5 bases each). V was pared by 7 bases and J by 1 base, with 14 bases between. The CDR3 is made up of 14 amino acids. The germline V gene has CDR1 MNHNS and CDR2 SASEGT. For the CDR3, the DNA is TGTGCCAGCACCTCGTGGGACGGGTCCTACGAGCAGTACTTC. Translation gives CASTSWDGSYEQYF.

CDR3 sequence (DNA): TGTGCCAGCAGCGCGACTAGCGGGAGGGAACAGTTCTTC. It codes for CASSATSGREQFF. The rearrangement joins TRBV11-3 to TRBJ2-1; 14 nucleotides align to TRBD2. The CDR3 sequence is 13 residues long. Germline CDR1 and CDR2: SGHNT and YENEEA. Trimming cost V 5 bases and J 13 bases; bases outside gene matches: 4.

The chain carries TRBV6-9 and TRBJ1-2, with D perhaps matching TRBD1 (6 bases). This CDR3 is 15 amino acids long. V was cut by 5 bases and J by 6 bases, with 19 bases left in between. Germline CDR1 is MNHGY and CDR2 is SVAAGI. CDR3 residues: CASSAVRQATHGYTF. The CDR3 DNA is TGTGCCAGCAGTGCGGTCCGACAGGCCACTCATGGCTACACCTTC.

Note on this clone: The sample holds other DNA sequences that translate to the same CDR3. The chain has TRBV11-2 and TRBJ2-7; 9 nucleotides match TRBD1. Germline loops: CDR1 SGHAT, CDR2 FQNNGV. The CDR3 consists of 16 residues. The trim removed 0 bases at V and 4 bases at J, leaving 7 bases unmatched. CDR3 residues: CASSLDLGTGIYEQYF. Here the CDR3 DNA reads TGTGCCAGCAGCTTAGATCTCGGGACAGGGATTTACGAGCAGTACTTC.

The chain links TRBV5-1 to TRBJ2-7; D might be TRBD1 (5 bases). This CDR3 has 14 residues. Trimming stripped 0 bases from V and 2 bases from J, with 9 bases between. Germline assignment: CDR1 SGHRS and CDR2 YFSETQ. The CDR3 loop reads CASSLVSGTYEQYF. The CDR3 bases are TGCGCCAGCAGCTTGGTGTCAGGGACCTACGAGCAGTACTTC.

This clone turned up a few times. This sequence joins TRBV13 and TRBJ2-1, with 10 bases that match TRBD1. Germline CDR1 reads PRHDT; CDR2 reads FYEKMQ (reference sequence). Trimming at V came to 5 bases and at J to 2 bases, leaving 6 bases not matched to a gene. The CDR3 is 16 amino acids. The DNA of the CDR3 is TGTGCCAGCAGCCCCCCCGGGACAGGGGCCTACAATGAGCAGTTCTTC. It translates to CASSPPGTGAYNEQFF.

Comment on this clone: A single base separates this from a much larger clone, so it may be a read error. For the CDR3, the DNA is TGTGCCGGGACAGGGAGCAGGGGTGAAAAACTGTTTTTT. Protein: CAGTGSRGEKLFF. V usage is TRBV30 and J usage is TRBJ1-4, with 9 bases identical to TRBD1. Germline V CDR1 and CDR2: GTSNPN, SVGIG (reference sequence). The CDR3 loop spans 13 amino acids. Trimming took 8 bases from V and 7 from J; bases not matched to a gene: 8.

The V and J genes are TRBV27 and TRBJ2-1; D not certain. With 5 bases removed from V and 4 bases from J, the gap between germline ends came to 6 bases. The CDR3 extends over 12 amino acids. In germline, CDR1 is MNHEY, CDR2 SMNVEV (reference sequence). The CDR3 region is CASSGSYNEQFF. The CDR3 DNA sequence: TGTGCCAGCAGTGGGTCTTACAATGAGCAGTTCTTC.

V and J are TRBV6-1 and TRBJ2-7; 8 bases are a match to TRBD1. J gave up 6 bases and V 0 bases, and 16 bases lay outside the gene matches. There are 18 residues in the CDR3. Germline CDR1 is MNHNS and CDR2 is SASEGT. The CDR3 reads CASSEASLPGTGFPEQYF. The DNA for the CDR3 is TGTGCCAGCAGTGAAGCGTCTCTTCCCGGGACAGGTTTCCCCGAGCAGTACTTC.

The chain couples TRBV6-1 to TRBJ1-1, with 7 bases aligning to TRBD1. CDR1 is MNHNS, CDR2 SASEGT, per germline. The V segment lost 5 bases and the J segment 0 bases; nucleotides outside the gene matches: 6. This CDR3 is built from 15 residues. The CDR3 loop is CASSFRQGVNTEAFF. The CDR3 region has the DNA TGTGCCAGCAGTTTCCGACAGGGTGTGAACACTGAAGCTTTCTTT.

The rearrangement joins TRBV4-1 to TRBJ2-2; TRBD2 aligns across 7 bases. Germline V gene data show CDR1 as MGHRA and CDR2 as YSYEKL. The CDR3 totals 21 residues. V was pared by 0 bases and J by 2 bases, with 18 bases of the junction left unmatched. The CDR3 DNA follows: TGCGCCAGCAGCCAAGATTTTACCGCTAGCGGAATCTTAGGCAACACCGGGGAGCTGTTTTTT. Translation: CASSQDFTASGILGNTGELFF.

This clone was seen ten or more times. V gene TRBV4-2 combines with J gene TRBJ2-1; D possibly corresponds to TRBD2 (6 bases). The V end was cut by 0 bases, the J end by 7 bases, with 13 bases between. In germline, CDR1 is LGHNA, CDR2 YNFKEQ. This CDR3 has 15 amino acids. The CDR3, as DNA: TGTGCCAGCAGCCAAGAGAGAGGGAGGAGTAATGAGCAGTTCTTC. Translation: CASSQERGRSNEQFF.

V is TRBV7-9 and J is TRBJ1-2; 8 nucleotides align to TRBD1. This CDR3 spans 15 amino acids. V lost 5 bases and J lost 0; bases outside the gene matches: 5. Germline-derived CDR1 and CDR2 are SEHNR and FQNEAQ (reference sequence). The CDR3 nucleotides read TGTGCCAGCAGCCTGGGACAGGCGACTAACTATGGCTACACCTTC. It encodes CASSLGQATNYGYTF.

This clone was observed a handful of times. In the same sample, other DNA sequences code for this CDR3. The V call is TRBV5-4, the J call TRBJ2-7; D perhaps matches TRBD2 (6 bases). CDR3 length: 12 amino acids. The V gene's germline CDR1 is SGHNT and CDR2 YYREEE (reference sequence). Deletions cut 2 bases from V and 3 bases from J, with 6 bases between. The CDR3, as DNA: TGTGCCAGCAGCTTTAGCGGCTACGAGCAGTACTTC. It translates to CASSFSGYEQYF.

The J gene is TRBJ2-1, the V gene TRBV7-3; the D gene is possibly TRBD2 (6 bases). Germline V gives CDR1 SGHTA, CDR2 FQGTGA. V dropped 4 bases and J dropped 0 bases, with 25 bases sitting between them. This CDR3 comprises 20 residues. The CDR3 DNA reads TGTGCCAGCAGCTCAGAACCCCCGGGGCGGAGGGGTTACTCCTACAATGAGCAGTTCTTC. This translates into CASSSEPPGRRGYSYNEQFF.

For the CDR3, the DNA is TGTGCCAGCAGGGACAGGGGTGAGGCCATGCAGTATTTT. Translating it yields CASRDRGEAMQYF. The rearrangement uses TRBV2 and TRBJ2-3; TRBD1 matches 9 bases. After removal of 6 bases from V and 11 bases from J, the junction contained 9 bases not matched to a gene. Per germline, CDR1 SNHLY and CDR2 FYNNEI. There are 13 residues in the CDR3.

V and J are TRBV27 and TRBJ1-3; TRBD1 aligns across 10 bases. The CDR3 has 17 residues. The ends lost 5 bases at V and 4 bases at J; junction bases unmatched: 11. CDR1 is MNHEY and CDR2 is SMNVEV in the germline V gene (reference sequence). CDR3 coding DNA: TGTGCCAGCAGTACTCGAAGACAGGGGGCAGGAGGAAACACCATATATTTT. It encodes CASSTRRQGAGGNTIYF.

The rearrangement joins TRBV7-9 to TRBJ2-7; 7 bases map to TRBD2. The CDR3 is made up of 16 amino acids. Germline V gene lookup returns CDR1 SEHNR and CDR2 FQNEAQ (reference sequence). The junction had 11 bases not matched to a gene; V was cut back by 1 base and J by 5 bases. CDR3 coding DNA: TGTGCCAGCAGCTTAGGCCCAAGCGGGAAACCCCACGAGCAGTACTTC. This codes for CASSLGPSGKPHEQYF.

The V and J genes are TRBV7-8 and TRBJ2-5; D might be TRBD2 (6 bases). Germline V gene lookup returns CDR1 SGHVS and CDR2 FQNEAQ. V was pared by 1 base and J by 5 bases, with 11 bases between. The CDR3 is 14 amino acids. The CDR3 nucleotides read TGTGCCAGCAGCTTAGGGGGGGACGAGGAGACCCAGTACTTC. As protein: CASSLGGDEETQYF.

The CDR3 region is CASSESVTSGIYNEQFF. The DNA for the CDR3 is TGCGCCAGCAGTGAGTCGGTGACTAGCGGAATATACAATGAGCAGTTCTTC. The chain combines TRBV10-1 with TRBJ2-1, with 9 positions matching TRBD2. CDR1 WNHNN and CDR2 SYGVQD come from the germline V gene (reference sequence). V was clipped by 0 bases and J by 4 bases; unmatched bases: 7. The CDR3 totals 17 residues.

Of note for this clone: A read error may explain this, as a much larger clone is one base away. CDR3 nucleotide sequence: TGTGCCAGCAGAGCGAACACTGAAGCTTTCTTT. This gives the protein CASRANTEAFF. The chain couples TRBV28 to TRBJ1-1; the D is unclear. The CDR3 contains 11 residues. The V gene lost 6 bases and the J gene lost 1 base, with 3 bases spanning the gap. From germline, CDR1 is MDHEN and CDR2 SYDVKM.

The chain carries TRBV10-2 and TRBJ2-1, with 9 nucleotides matching TRBD1. Germline lookup yields CDR1 WSHSY and CDR2 SAAADI. The trim removed 2 bases at V and 10 bases at J, leaving 9 bases unmatched. This CDR3 has 15 amino acids. CDR3 nucleotide sequence: TGCGCCAGCAGTGAGCCGGGACAGGGAGTGGAGGAGCAGTTCTTC. This encodes CASSEPGQGVEEQFF.